Shown below are 18 T cell receptor beta chains from a single sample sequenced in a study of blood T cells in healthy people across ages. Primed by a sample-barcoded 5' primer and a J-beta primer mix, a second PCR proceeded for 7 to 11 cycles. TCRdb fed the 5' RACE reads into MiXCR, producing one record per CDR3 protein. The sample lists about 680,000 distinct CDR3 sequences; about half were seen once. Sequencing was performed on blood. These receptors came from a woman in her fifties or sixties in good health.

The chain joins TRBV5-1 to TRBJ2-1; TRBD1 matches 8 bases. Germline V gene lookup returns CDR1 SGHRS and CDR2 YFSETQ. V was pared by 3 bases and J by 8 bases, with 7 bases of the junction left unmatched. This CDR3 comprises 14 residues. CDR3 nucleotides: TGCGCCAGCAGCTCGCCGGACAGGGACGATGAGCAGTTCTTC. This sequence encodes CASSSPDRDDEQFF. Full variable domain (remainder filled in from reference TRBV5-1 and TRBJ2-1): KAGVTQTPRYLIKTRGQQVTLSCSPISGHRSVSWYQQTPGQGLQFLFEYFSETQRNKGNFPGRFSGRQFSNSRSEMNVSTLELGDSALYLCASSSPDRDDEQFFGPGTRLTVL.

This clonotype showed up just a few times. V is TRBV9 and J is TRBJ1-1; D gene ambiguous. The CDR3 spans 14 residues. Germline V gives CDR1 SGDLS, CDR2 YYNGEE. The V and J ends lost 4 bases and 1 base respectively, with 11 bases between them. CDR3 sequence: CASSYETGNTEAFF. As DNA, the CDR3 is TGTGCCAGCAGCTATGAGACGGGGAACACTGAAGCTTTCTTT.

This clonotype has a handful of counts. The rearrangement joins TRBV7-2 to TRBJ2-7; the D gene is possibly TRBD2 (6 bases). Germline V gene sequence: CDR1 SGHTA, CDR2 FQGNSA. V was cut by 1 base and J by 6 bases, with 13 bases left in between. The CDR3 totals 14 residues. The CDR3 spells CASSLDGSFSEQYF. For the CDR3, the DNA is TGTGCCAGCAGCTTAGACGGGAGTTTCTCCGAGCAGTACTTC. The whole variable domain, remainder taken from reference TRBV7-2 and TRBJ2-7, is GAGVSQSPSNKVTEKGKDVELRCDPISGHTALYWYRQSLGQGLEFLIYFQGNSAPDKSGLPSDRFSAERTGGSVSTLTIQRTQQEDSAVYLCASSLDGSFSEQYFGPGTRLTVT.

The genes are TRBV6-2 or TRBV6-3 and TRBJ2-1, with TRBD2 matching 7 bases. CDR1 MNHEY and CDR2 SVGEGT come from the germline V gene. This CDR3 comprises 17 residues. Trimming took 2 bases from V and 3 from J; bases not matched to a gene: 10. The CDR3 region is CASSYIRGGGNYNEQFF. The CDR3 bases are TGTGCCAGCAGTTACATCCGGGGCGGGGGAAACTACAATGAGCAGTTCTTC.

The V call is TRBV5-1, the J call TRBJ2-2, with a weak D call TRBD1 (6 bases). This CDR3 is 16 amino acids long. Per germline, CDR1 SGHRS and CDR2 YFSETQ. Between the trimmed V and J ends, which lost 2 bases and 0 bases, there was a span of 11 bases. The CDR3 DNA sequence: TGCGCCAGCAGCTTAATTGGGGGCTCGAACACCGGGGAGCTGTTTTTT. It codes for CASSLIGGSNTGELFF.

This clonotype came up a few times. The V gene is TRBV7-2, the J gene TRBJ1-4; D gene uncertain. Trimming took off 1 base at V and 8 bases at J, with 11 bases between the two ends. This CDR3 contains 14 residues. Germline CDR1 and CDR2: SGHTA and FQGNSA. CDR3 nucleotide sequence: TGTGCCAGCAGCTTAGATGAAGGGAGAGAAAAACTGTTTTTT. Residues: CASSLDEGREKLFF.

The chain employs TRBV3-1 and TRBJ2-3; a weak D match, TRBD2 (5 bases). The CDR3 totals 18 residues. Germline CDR1 LGHDT, CDR2 YNNKEL (reference sequence). Trimming pared 1 base from V and 2 bases from J, leaving 19 bases between. The CDR3 region is CASSQGGRFRGNTDTQYF. The CDR3 DNA follows: TGTGCCAGCAGCCAAGGAGGGCGGTTTCGGGGAAACACAGATACGCAGTATTTT.

In this sample, this clonotype turned up a few times. The V gene is TRBV7-2, the J gene TRBJ1-4; D not resolved. V dropped 1 base and J dropped 5 bases, with 11 bases sitting between them. The length of the CDR3 is 15 residues. Germline CDR1 and CDR2: SGHTA and FQGNSA. Here the CDR3 DNA reads TGTGCCAGCAGCTTAGTGGCTACCACGAATGAAAAACTGTTTTTT. Its translation: CASSLVATTNEKLFF.

This rearrangement joins TRBV7-2 to TRBJ1-6; 7 bases align to TRBD1. V gave up 5 bases and J gave up 5 bases; unmatched junction bases: 6. The CDR3 is 15 residues long. Germline V gives CDR1 SGHTA, CDR2 FQGNSA. The CDR3 spells CASSLRQGNNSPLHF. The CDR3 region has the DNA TGTGCCAGCAGCCTCCGACAGGGAAATAATTCACCCCTCCACTTT. Using reference TRBV7-2 and TRBJ1-6 for the parts outside the CDR3, the full variable domain is GAGVSQSPSNKVTEKGKDVELRCDPISGHTALYWYRQSLGQGLEFLIYFQGNSAPDKSGLPSDRFSAERTGGSVSTLTIQRTQQEDSAVYLCASSLRQGNNSPLHFGNGTRLTVT.

CDR3 loop: CASEQGSGNQPQHF. As DNA, the CDR3 is TGTGCCAGCGAACAGGGGTCTGGCAATCAGCCCCAGCATTTT. The chain uses TRBV12-3 or TRBV12-4 and TRBJ1-5; 7 bases map to TRBD1. V trimming: 8 bases; J trimming: 2 bases; junction bases outside the gene matches: 6. CDR3 length: 14 residues.

This clonotype was recorded a few times. As DNA, the CDR3 is TGTGCCATCAGTCAGGGCAATGAGCAGTTCTTC. This gives the protein CAISQGNEQFF. The chain combines TRBV10-3 with TRBJ2-1; TRBD1 is a possible D gene (5 bases). The germline V gene has CDR1 ENHRY and CDR2 SYGVKD. CDR3 length equals 11 residues. V gave up 5 bases and J gave up 6 bases, with 5 bases separating them.

This clonotype showed up many times. V usage is TRBV6-2 or TRBV6-3 and J usage is TRBJ2-7; 8 nucleotides align to TRBD2. V dropped 0 bases and J dropped 3; count of bases not matched to a gene: 13. This CDR3 is built from 18 residues. Germline CDR1 and CDR2: MNHEY and SVGEGT. The CDR3 here is CASSYSSLGGRRSYEQYF. Written as DNA, the CDR3 is TGTGCCAGCAGTTACTCCTCTCTTGGCGGGAGGAGGAGCTACGAGCAGTACTTC.

The chain's CDR3 is CASSGIRVTEQFF. DNA for the CDR3: TGTGCCAGCAGCGGGATCAGGGTTACTGAGCAGTTCTTC. The J gene is TRBJ2-1, the V gene TRBV5-5; TRBD1 might be the D (5 bases). The V end was cut by 4 bases, the J end by 9 bases, with 14 bases between. Germline V gene lookup returns CDR1 SGHKS and CDR2 YYEKEE (reference sequence). The CDR3 runs 13 residues. Supplemented by reference TRBV5-5 and TRBJ2-1, the full variable domain reads DAGVTQSPTHLIKTRGQQVTLRCSPISGHKSVSWYQQVLGQGPQFIFQYYEKEERGRGNFPDRFSARQFPNYSSELNVNALLLGDSALYLCASSGIRVTEQFFGPGTRLTVL.

A single count supports this clonotype. The V and J genes are TRBV5-4 and TRBJ2-5; possibly TRBD1 for D (5 bases). The J call may be in error: the DNA end matches TRBJ2-7 better. This CDR3 comprises 14 residues. The V gene's germline CDR1 is SGHNT and CDR2 YYREEE (reference sequence). CDR3 loop: CASSLANGHGEQYF. CDR3 DNA sequence: TGTGCCAGCAGCTTGGCCAACGGACACGGCGAGCAGTACTTC.

The V and J genes are TRBV30 and TRBJ2-7; D ambiguous. The V and J ends lost 3 bases and 2 bases respectively, with 11 bases between them. Per the germline V gene, CDR1 is GTSNPN and CDR2 is SVGIG (reference sequence). This CDR3 spans 13 amino acids. The DNA for the CDR3 is TGTGCCTGGAGCAATTTATTACCCTACGAGCAGTACTTC. Protein product: CAWSNLLPYEQYF.

This clonotype was seen a few times. V gene TRBV29-1 combines with J gene TRBJ1-2; D gene uncertain. Germline loops: CDR1 SQVTM, CDR2 ANQGSEA. This CDR3 region has 13 residues. Trimming pared 2 bases from V and 0 bases from J, leaving 7 bases between. This CDR3 is CSVERAPNYGYTF. The CDR3 coding sequence is TGCAGCGTTGAACGGGCCCCTAACTATGGCTACACCTTC.

The J gene is TRBJ2-1, the V gene TRBV4-2; 11 bases are shared with TRBD2. CDR3 length: 15 amino acids. V was clipped by 2 bases and J by 8 bases; unmatched bases: 5. Looked up from germline, CDR1 is LGHNA and CDR2 is YNFKEQ. CDR3 sequence reads: CASSQTGTSGDEQFF. The CDR3 DNA reads as TGTGCCAGCAGCCAAACCGGGACTAGCGGAGATGAGCAGTTCTTC.

The count of this clonotype is one. The chain links TRBV7-3 to TRBJ2-1, with 8 bases identical to TRBD2. The assigned J gene may be wrong: the sequence end matches TRBJ2-7 better. Germline V gene data show CDR1 as SGHTA and CDR2 as FQGTGA. The CDR3 covers 17 residues. The CDR3 DNA reads as TGTGCCAGCAGCCCCGGAACGGGAGGGCCTTCCTACAATGAGCAGTACTTC. Amino acid sequence: CASSPGTGGPSYNEQYF.